One sample yielded the 15 T cell receptor beta chains listed below, sequenced in a study of response to subunit inactivated influenza vaccine. TCRdb used MiXCR to reprocess the RT-PCR reads, holding one entry per CDR3 protein. The sample yields about half a million distinct CDR3 sequences, 10% to 11% seen once. This specimen was PBMCs from blood, taken roughly 46 days after vaccination. All receptors come from a man aged 50-60 years who received an inactivated influenza vaccine.

This clonotype appeared a few times. The chain recombines TRBV20-1 with TRBJ2-1, with 7 nucleotides matching TRBD1. Trimming removed 8 bases from V and 5 bases from J; junction bases left unmatched: 9. Germline CDR1 reads DFQATT; CDR2 reads SNEGSKA (reference sequence). The CDR3 is made up of 13 amino acids. Written as DNA, the CDR3 is TGCAGTACGAGGGGGCCGATCCACAATGAGCAGTTCTTC. This encodes CSTRGPIHNEQFF.

This clonotype was observed at least ten times. The rearrangement joins TRBV7-2 to TRBJ2-5; 11 bases are shared with TRBD1. CDR3 size: 15 residues. After removal of 4 bases from V and 1 base from J, the junction contained 2 bases not matched to a gene. The germline V gene has CDR1 SGHTA and CDR2 FQGNSA. In nucleotides, the CDR3 is TGTGCCAGCAGCTCTGGGACAGGGGGCCAAGAGACCCAGTACTTC. Translated, it gives CASSSGTGGQETQYF.

The V call is TRBV9, the J call TRBJ1-6, with D tentatively TRBD1 (6 bases). Trimming left V 1 base short and J 9 bases short, with 11 bases between. CDR1 is SGDLS and CDR2 is YYNGEE in the germline V gene. The CDR3 has 14 residues. The CDR3 DNA sequence: TGTGCCAGCAGCGTACAGGGGTCAACTTCACCCCTCCACTTT. This encodes CASSVQGSTSPLHF.

Many counts were recorded for this clonotype. The chain carries TRBV28 and TRBJ1-6; D remains ambiguous. CDR3 length: 14 amino acids. The V and J ends lost 7 bases and 9 bases respectively, with 16 bases between them. CDR1 is MDHEN, CDR2 SYDVKM, per germline. The CDR3 loop is CASKMRPEGSPLHF. CDR3 nucleotide sequence: TGTGCCAGCAAGATGAGGCCCGAGGGTTCACCCCTCCACTTT.

This rearrangement joins TRBV7-9 to TRBJ1-1, with D unclear. The CDR3 is made up of 16 amino acids. Germline lookup yields CDR1 SEHNR and CDR2 FQNEAQ (reference sequence). The V end lost 4 bases, the J end lost 0 bases, and 15 bases lay between the germline ends. The CDR3 DNA sequence: TGTGCCAGCAGCTCCTGGCGGTATCAATTGAACACTGAAGCTTTCTTT. This translates into CASSSWRYQLNTEAFF.

This clonotype was observed a handful of times. The chain employs TRBV24-1 and TRBJ2-1, with a possible D match to TRBD2 (5 bases). Germline values: CDR1 KGHDR, CDR2 SFDVKD. The CDR3 consists of 15 residues. Deletions cut 4 bases from V and 6 bases from J, with 15 bases between. CDR3 in DNA: TGTGCCACCAGTGACCCTGTGAGGAGCGGCAATGAGCAGTTCTTC. It translates to CATSDPVRSGNEQFF.

The rearrangement links TRBV27 to TRBJ1-1; D unclear. Per germline, CDR1 MNHEY and CDR2 SMNVEV (reference sequence). Between the trimmed V and J ends, which lost 5 bases and 0 bases, there was a span of 10 bases. The CDR3 consists of 14 residues. CDR3 sequence: CASSSGRMNTEAFF. The CDR3 DNA is TGTGCCAGCAGTAGTGGACGCATGAACACTGAAGCTTTCTTT.

This clonotype was seen at least ten times. V is TRBV20-1 and J is TRBJ1-6; 7 bases line up with TRBD1. J was trimmed by 8 bases and V by 5 bases; bases with no gene match: 9. The germline V gene encodes CDR1 DFQATT and CDR2 SNEGSKA (reference sequence). There are 14 residues in the CDR3. The DNA for the CDR3 is TGCAGTGCTTACAGGGGTCAACGAGATTCACCCCTCCACTTT. Its translation: CSAYRGQRDSPLHF.

This clonotype was seen a few times. The chain has TRBV6-2 or TRBV6-3 and TRBJ1-1; 9 bases map to TRBD1. The CDR3 consists of 15 residues. Trimming took 7 bases from V and 4 from J; bases not matched to a gene: 10. Germline lookup yields CDR1 MNHEY and CDR2 SVGEGT. The CDR3 DNA reads as TGTGCCAGCACTCCTGCGACAGGGGGAATCACTGAAGCTTTCTTT. Translated: CASTPATGGITEAFF.

In this sample, this clonotype turned up a few times. The chain couples TRBV24-1 to TRBJ2-1; D is possibly TRBD2 (5 bases). The germline gives CDR1 KGHDR, CDR2 SFDVKD. Trimming left V 5 bases short and J 0 bases short, with 7 bases between. The CDR3 sequence is 14 residues long. Here the CDR3 reads CATSGGNSYNEQFF. In DNA form, the CDR3 reads TGTGCCACCAGTGGAGGGAACTCCTACAATGAGCAGTTCTTC.

This clonotype was observed many times. The chain uses TRBV12-3 or TRBV12-4 and TRBJ2-1; 8 nucleotides align to TRBD2. The CDR3 is made up of 15 amino acids. The trim removed 7 bases at V and 4 bases at J, leaving 9 bases unmatched. CDR3 in amino acids: CASKEETSVYNEQFF. The CDR3 DNA reads as TGTGCCAGCAAGGAGGAGACTAGCGTTTACAATGAGCAGTTCTTC.

This clonotype has at least ten counts. Here the CDR3 reads CASSFSRLTYNEQFF. The CDR3 coding sequence is TGTGCCAGCAGCTTTTCGCGCCTAACCTACAATGAGCAGTTCTTC. The rearrangement uses TRBV7-8 and TRBJ2-1; D gene uncertain. Per germline, CDR1 SGHVS and CDR2 FQNEAQ. CDR3 length equals 15 residues. V lost 3 bases and J lost 2, with 11 bases in between.

This clonotype was detected ten times or more. This rearrangement joins TRBV6-2 or TRBV6-3 to TRBJ2-7, with D possibly TRBD1 on 6 matching bases. The CDR3 is made up of 13 amino acids. V was clipped by 8 bases and J by 6 bases, with 17 bases between them. The V gene's germline CDR1 is MNHEY and CDR2 SVGEGT. The CDR3: CASERDKVSEQYF. The CDR3 DNA reads TGTGCCAGCGAGAGGGACAAAGTGAGCGAGCAGTACTTC.

This clonotype has at least ten counts. This rearrangement joins TRBV5-1 to TRBJ2-1; 8 bases align to TRBD1. This CDR3 has 14 amino acids. Germline assignment: CDR1 SGHRS and CDR2 YFSETQ. The V segment lost 4 bases and the J segment 6 bases; nucleotides outside the gene matches: 6. CDR3 loop: CASSRDRRSNEQFF. The CDR3 DNA sequence: TGCGCCAGCAGCAGGGACAGGCGAAGCAATGAGCAGTTCTTC. Full variable domain (missing parts from reference TRBV5-1 and TRBJ2-1): KAGVTQTPRYLIKTRGQQVTLSCSPISGHRSVSWYQQTPGQGLQFLFEYFSETQRNKGNFPGRFSGRQFSNSRSEMNVSTLELGDSALYLCASSRDRRSNEQFFGPGTRLTVL.

This clonotype was observed a few times. The CDR3 loop reads CSASSTGRFNQPQHF. The CDR3 coding sequence is TGCAGTGCTAGTTCTACAGGCCGCTTCAATCAGCCCCAGCATTTT. This chain connects TRBV20-1 to TRBJ1-5; D is possibly TRBD1 (5 bases). V was pared by 3 bases and J by 3 bases, with 15 bases between. The V gene's germline CDR1 is DFQATT and CDR2 SNEGSKA (reference sequence). This CDR3 is 15 amino acids long.